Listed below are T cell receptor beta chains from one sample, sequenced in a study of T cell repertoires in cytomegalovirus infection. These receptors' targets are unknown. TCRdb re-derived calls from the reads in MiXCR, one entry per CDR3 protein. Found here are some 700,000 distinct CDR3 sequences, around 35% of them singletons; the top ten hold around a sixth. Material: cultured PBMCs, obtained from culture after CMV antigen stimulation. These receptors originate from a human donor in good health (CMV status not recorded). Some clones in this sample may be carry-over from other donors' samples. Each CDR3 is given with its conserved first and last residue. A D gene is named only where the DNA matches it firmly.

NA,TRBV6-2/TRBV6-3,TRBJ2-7,TGTGCCAGCAGGGACGGACTTCCATCCTACGAGCAGTACTTC,CASRDGLPSYEQYF
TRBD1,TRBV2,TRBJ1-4,TGTGCCAGCAGTAGACAGGGGGCCGGAACTAATGAAAAACTGTTTTTT,CASSRQGAGTNEKLFF
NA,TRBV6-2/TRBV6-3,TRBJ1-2,TGTGCCAGCAGCTCCCCAATGAACTATGGCTACACCTTC,CASSSPMNYGYTF
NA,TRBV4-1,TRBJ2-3,TGTGCCAGCAGCCAAGAATGGCTGGCTACAGATACGCAGTATTTT,CASSQEWLATDTQYF
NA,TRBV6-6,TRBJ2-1,TGTGCCAGCAGTTACGGCCCGACGGGGGAGCAGTTCTTC,CASSYGPTGEQFF
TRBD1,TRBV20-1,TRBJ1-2,TGCAGTGCTAGCCGGGACAGGGGAGAGGGTGGCTACACCTTC,CSASRDRGEGGYTF
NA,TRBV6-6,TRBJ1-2,TGTGCCAGCAGCCGGCTTAACTATGGCTACACCTTC,CASSRLNYGYTF
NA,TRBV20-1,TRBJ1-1,TGCAGTGCTAGAGCTGTTATGGGGTCAAATGAAGCTTTCTTT,CSARAVMGSNEAFF
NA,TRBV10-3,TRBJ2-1,TGTGCCATCAGTGAGTCCGAGTTCGGTGAGCAGTTCTTC,CAISESEFGEQFF
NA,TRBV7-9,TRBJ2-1,TGTGTCAGCTCAAGCGGATCCTCCTACAATGAGCAGTTCTTC,CVSSSGSSYNEQFF
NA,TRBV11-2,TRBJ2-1,TGTGCCAGCAGCTTAGGTTCCCGACTAGAGGAGTTCTTC,CASSLGSRLEEFF
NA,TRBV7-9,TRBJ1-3,TGTGCCAGCAGCTTGCGGGGGTCTGGTGAAAACACCATATATTTT,CASSLRGSGENTIYF
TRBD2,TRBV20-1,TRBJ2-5,TGCAGTGCTAGAGTCCCTAGCGGCTTCGAAGAGACCCAGTACTTC,CSARVPSGFEETQYF